Listed below are T cell receptor beta chains from one sample, sequenced in a study of shared clonotypes between healthy human individuals. The method was immunoSEQ multiplex PCR; TCRdb's version includes in-frame clones alone and lacks a portion of them. The sample lists a few hundred thousand clones; 97% were seen once. The sequencing input was naive CD4+ T cells sorted from blood. The receptors derive from a woman aged 25 to 45 in good health. Both conserved end residues are trimmed from each CDR3. Each record gives: CDR3 protein, V gene, J gene.

ASSLVELPPTNEKLF,TRBV7-9,TRBJ1-4
ASSDTSADTQY,TRBV2,TRBJ2-3
ASSLWSAEAKNIQY,TRBV28,TRBJ2-4
ASSLGTGKPYEQY,TRBV11-2,TRBJ2-7
ASSDGRTANEKLF,TRBV6-1,TRBJ1-4
SAGQQETQY,TRBV20-1,TRBJ2-5
ASSKGTDLLNYGYT,TRBV21-1,TRBJ1-2
ASSTQGGQETQY,TRBV5-4,TRBJ2-5
ASSYPSGRGSYEQY,TRBV6-6,TRBJ2-7
TSMRLEVIEQY,TRBV1,TRBJ2-7
ASRGLAGGTFYEQY,TRBV2,TRBJ2-7
ASSQPTGQGKQY,TRBV4-1,TRBJ2-7
ASSPLALGTYSGANVLT,TRBV18,TRBJ2-6
ASSTQGARTEKLF,TRBV19,TRBJ1-4
ASSRPGQNYGYT,TRBV27,TRBJ1-2
ASSYVLEAEQY,TRBV6-5,TRBJ2-7
ASSLGLAGEETQY,TRBV5-1,TRBJ2-5
ASSPGRLTPYEQY,TRBV7-9,.
ASAGPGQGTDTQY,TRBV28,TRBJ2-3
ASSPPGGQGNEQF,TRBV28,TRBJ2-1
ASSGGSEQF,TRBV2,TRBJ2-1
ASSESRKYGYT,TRBV10-1,TRBJ1-2
ASSLYSSNYGYT,TRBV28,TRBJ1-2
ASSFPVNSYEQY,TRBV28,.
ASSPGQLSNQPQH,TRBV28,TRBJ1-5
ASSLGTGGSYEQY,TRBV18,TRBJ2-7
ASSQGTRGYT,TRBV28,TRBJ1-2
ASSQSSGSNQPQH,TRBV4-2,TRBJ1-5
ASSLEAGYGYT,TRBV5-1,TRBJ1-2
ASRGQGRGDTQY,TRBV28,TRBJ2-3
ASSRGTYLNQPQH,TRBV19,TRBJ1-5
ASSLPGTGDLTF,TRBV5-1,TRBJ1-1
ASSWGLGGELF,TRBV27,TRBJ2-2
ASSPRQGAQPQH,TRBV27,TRBJ1-5
SVPGHRSYNEQF,TRBV29-1,TRBJ2-1
ASSERTSGGAYEQY,TRBV6-1,TRBJ2-7
ASSPNGAQETQY,TRBV18,TRBJ2-5
ASSSSSLIWETTDGYT,TRBV28,TRBJ1-2
ASRRLAGTSYEQY,TRBV6-4,TRBJ2-7
ASSYGGTDYEQY,TRBV6-5,TRBJ2-7
ASSPHTFGSYNEQF,TRBV28,TRBJ2-1
ASSLAGGRAGYNEQF,TRBV11-2,TRBJ2-1
ASSLDRWETQY,TRBV18,TRBJ2-5
ASSQGGIDSNQPQH,TRBV14,TRBJ1-5
ASSIARTGTVSYEQY,TRBV19,TRBJ2-7
ASSSDLPNSPLH,TRBV27,TRBJ1-6
ALGTSVAGELF,TRBV30,TRBJ2-2
ASGDLAGVENEQF,TRBV27,TRBJ2-1
ASSFPPTLSETQY,TRBV28,TRBJ2-5
ASIRGANTEAF,TRBV7-3,TRBJ1-1
ASSLDGNEKLF,TRBV5-1,TRBJ1-4
ASRTGTEKIHEQY,TRBV6-5,TRBJ2-7